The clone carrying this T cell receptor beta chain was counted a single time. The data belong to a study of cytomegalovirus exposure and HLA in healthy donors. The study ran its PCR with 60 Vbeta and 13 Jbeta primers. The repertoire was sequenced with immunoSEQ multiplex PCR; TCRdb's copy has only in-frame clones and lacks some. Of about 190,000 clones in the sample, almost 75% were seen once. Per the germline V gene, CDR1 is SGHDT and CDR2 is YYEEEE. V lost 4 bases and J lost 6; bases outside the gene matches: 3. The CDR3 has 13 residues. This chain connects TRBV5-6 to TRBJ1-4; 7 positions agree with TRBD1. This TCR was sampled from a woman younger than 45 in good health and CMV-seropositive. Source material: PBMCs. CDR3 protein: CASSIGTDEKLFF. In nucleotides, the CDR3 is TGTGCCAGCAGCATTGGGACAGATGAAAAACTGTTTTTT.